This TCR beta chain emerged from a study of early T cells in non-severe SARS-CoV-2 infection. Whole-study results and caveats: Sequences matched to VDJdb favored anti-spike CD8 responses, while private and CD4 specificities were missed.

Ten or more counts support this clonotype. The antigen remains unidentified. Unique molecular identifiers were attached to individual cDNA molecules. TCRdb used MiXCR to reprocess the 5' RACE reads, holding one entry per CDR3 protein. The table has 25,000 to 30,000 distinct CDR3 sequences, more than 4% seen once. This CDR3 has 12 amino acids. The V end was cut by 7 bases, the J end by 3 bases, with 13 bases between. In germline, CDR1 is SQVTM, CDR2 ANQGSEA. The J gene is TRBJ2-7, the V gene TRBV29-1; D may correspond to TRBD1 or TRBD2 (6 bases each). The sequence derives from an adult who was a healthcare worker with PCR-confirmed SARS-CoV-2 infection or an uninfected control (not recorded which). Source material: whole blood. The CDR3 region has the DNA TGCAGCGCCGTGGGGGGCTACTACGAGCAGTACTTC. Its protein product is CSAVGGYYEQYF.